This T cell receptor beta chain came from a study of T cell responses to AZD1222 COVID-19 vaccine (dated by TCRdb to about 2021). Describing the broader study: AZD1222 recipients whose second dose came at about 4 weeks and those whose second dose came at about 12 weeks were combined into one group, since spike-specific TCR depth and breadth did not differ between the two schedules. TCR sequencing was performed for 230 to 250 trial participants, of whom 200 to 220 were given two doses of AZD1222 and around 25 were given two doses of MenACWY control vaccine. Trial participants were enrolled by age into subgroups of 18-55, 56-69 and 70-plus years, and about 150, 27 and 61 TCR-sequenced participants, respectively, were included in these subgroups. The paper's findings and limits, for the study overall: Spike-specific TCR breadth and depth rose significantly after two AZD1222 doses compared with day 0 and with MenACWY recipients. Reportedly, almost half of the unique spike-specific TCRs recognized epitopes lying outside the regions that are mutated in the B.1.351 and B.1.1.7 variants. Because no day 14 peak-response samples were available, the repertoires could be characterized only after the peak T cell response. In the small 56-69-year group, the increase in depth fell short of significance, most likely because of low power. The vaccine-associated CD4 TCRs covered the entire spike protein, and the dominant responses fell in regions 160-218 and 743-854. Conclusions about previously exposed vaccinees are limited, since just six or seven AZD1222 recipients were seropositive for SARS-CoV-2 at baseline. Participants were mostly white British, with more females than males. The authors suggested clonal diversity may have been underestimated.

V is cut back by 5 bases and J by 2 bases, with 9 bases in the junction unmatched. There are 16 amino acids in the CDR3, from cysteine to phenylalanine inclusive. The only DNA kept is the CDR3, 48 bases in frame from the first base. CDR1 and CDR2, looked up from the germline V gene, are MNHEY and SVGEGT. The CDR3 regions of human TCRbeta chains were analyzed by immunosequencing. From the authors' description of their analysis: Repertoire TCRs were checked for matches against a reference library of SARS-CoV-2-specific TCRs that had been generated using the MIRA antigen-specificity platform. Breadth was defined as the fraction of unique TCRs that were SARS-CoV-2-associated. Depth was defined as the fraction of total T cells that were SARS-CoV-2-associated. Using the MIRA data, each spike-specific TCR was assigned both to the spike region to which the TCR was reactive and to a CD4 or CD8 class. Log10-transformed breadth and depth values were compared by one-way ANOVA with Sidak's multiple comparisons tests. TCRdb retrieved this table from immuneACCESS and kept in-frame rearrangements only. Not all clones are present; in checked studies, unresolved V genes account for under half, and no reason is known for the remainder. That table furnishes V, J and clone size, whereas the DNA furnished D and trimming. Counted in this sample were about 130,000 clones; 88% of them appeared once. Together, the top ten hold approximately 5.4% of the sample.

This sample's time point label indicates: baseline before first vaccination. The vaccinee samples were drawn from two UK trials, COV001 and COV002, one of which was a single-blind randomized controlled phase 2/3 trial testing AZD1222 (ChAdOx1 nCoV-19) in healthy adults. Trial participant PBMC samples were collected at day 0 and day 28 after the second dose for TCRbeta chain sequencing. This clone has a handful of counts. Its antigen is not yet known. No much larger clonotype is one base removed from it; base qualities were not supplied. The receptor was isolated from an adult in good health. Sequences were derived from peripheral blood, sampled on day 0 of AZD1222 vaccination. The rearrangement combines TRBV6-2 or TRBV6-3 with TRBJ2-7; 10 middle bases align to TRBD1. The CDR3 corresponds to CASSTPRQGAPYEQYF. The DNA sequence is TGTGCCAGCAGTACCCCGAGACAGGGGGCCCCCTACGAGCAGTACTTC.